Following are 14 T cell receptor beta chains from one sample sequenced in a study of human versus mouse CDR3 diversity and MHC coevolution. Libraries were prepared by immunoSEQ multiplex PCR; TCRdb keeps only in-frame clonotypes and omits some of them. The sample holds about 81,000 clones; roughly 95% are singletons and the top ten take approximately 1.5%. Material for sequencing was naive CD4+ T cells from blood. Subset in this sample: CD45RO-negative CD62L-positive naive CD4 T cells. These TCRs come from a person aged 25 to 75 in good health.

V and J are TRBV19 and TRBJ2-6, with 8 bases identical to TRBD2. CDR3 size: 21 residues. J lost 0 bases, V lost 1 base, and 14 bases had no gene match. The germline gives CDR1 LNHDA, CDR2 SQIVND (reference sequence). Here the CDR3 DNA reads TGTGCCAGTAGTATAGTCTCCATTCCGGGACTAGGGCGCTCTGGGGCCAACGTCCTGACTTTC. Residues: CASSIVSIPGLGRSGANVLTF.

V usage is TRBV12-2 and J usage is TRBJ2-2; TRBD2, the table's D call, was not compared with the DNA. TRBV12-2 has pseudogene status. The CDR3 has 16 residues. This CDR3 reads CASRFRRGGFAGELFF. The CDR3 DNA is TGTGCAAGTCGCTTCAGGAGGGGGGGCTTCGCCGGGGAGCTGTTTTTT.

The V call is TRBV18, the J call TRBJ2-7; no definite D call. The length of the CDR3 is 12 residues. Per the germline V gene, CDR1 is KGHSH and CDR2 is LQKENI. Trimming took 3 bases from V and 4 from J, leaving 7 bases between them. CDR3 region: CASSPSTYEQYF. The CDR3 DNA is TGTGCCAGCTCACCCTCGACTTACGAGCAGTACTTC.

V is TRBV7-9 and J is TRBJ2-7; the D gene is possibly TRBD2 (6 bases). Germline-derived CDR1 and CDR2 are SEHNR and FQNEAQ (reference sequence). This CDR3 is 13 amino acids long. Trimming took 5 bases from V and 4 from J, leaving 12 bases between them. CDR3 residues: CASSVLEGYEQYF. The DNA for the CDR3 is TGTGCCAGCAGCGTTTTGGAGGGGTACGAGCAGTACTTC.

The J gene is TRBJ2-2, the V gene TRBV9; D perhaps matches TRBD1 (6 bases). The ends were cut back, 0 bases at V and 7 bases at J, with 7 bases in the middle. The CDR3 sequence is 13 residues long. Germline CDR1 is SGDLS and CDR2 is YYNGEE. CDR3 region: CASSVVGGGELFF. The CDR3 nucleotides are TGTGCCAGCAGCGTAGTAGGGGGCGGGGAGCTGTTTTTT.

The rearrangement joins TRBV28 to TRBJ1-6, with 9 bases identical to TRBD1. The V segment lost 6 bases and the J segment 7 bases; nucleotides outside the gene matches: 7. The CDR3 covers 15 residues. Looked up from germline, CDR1 is MDHEN and CDR2 is SYDVKM. DNA of the CDR3: TGTGCCAGCAGGGGACAGGGAGAGAGAAATTCACCCCTCCACTTT. It translates to CASRGQGERNSPLHF.

This CDR3 reads CSATSPGELFF. Written as DNA, the CDR3 is TGCAGTGCTACCAGCCCAGGGGAACTGTTTTTT. The rearrangement uses TRBV20-1 and TRBJ1-4; maybe TRBD1 (6 bases). With 4 bases removed from V and 12 bases from J, the gap between germline ends came to 12 bases. The germline gives CDR1 DFQATT, CDR2 SNEGSKA (reference sequence). This CDR3 region has 11 residues.

The chain employs TRBV19 and TRBJ1-2, with D perhaps TRBD1 (6 bases). CDR3 size: 11 residues. CDR1 and CDR2 (germline): LNHDA, SQIVND (reference sequence). Trimming left V 7 bases short and J 7 bases short, with 10 bases between. This chain's CDR3 is CASKQGGGYTF. In nucleotides, the CDR3 is TGTGCCAGTAAACAGGGCGGTGGCTACACCTTC. The full variable domain, in which reference TRBV19 and TRBJ1-2 provide the parts outside the CDR3, is DGGITQSPKYLFRKEGQNVTLSCEQNLNHDAMYWYRQDPGQGLRLIYYSQIVNDFQKGDIAEGYSVSREKKESFPLTVTSAQKNPTAFYLCASKQGGGYTFGSGTRLTVV.

The chain employs TRBV11-2 and TRBJ1-1; D might be TRBD1 (5 bases). The germline V gene has CDR1 SGHAT and CDR2 FQNNGV. This CDR3 spans 14 amino acids. V was trimmed by 0 bases and J by 1 base, leaving 6 bases between them. The CDR3 nucleotides are TGTGCCAGCAGCTTAGACCAGGGGAACACTGAAGCTTTCTTT. Its protein is CASSLDQGNTEAFF.

The genes are TRBV6-5 and TRBJ1-1; TRBD1 matches at 10 bases. Germline-derived CDR1 and CDR2 are MNHEY and SVGAGI. The CDR3 runs 15 residues. J lost 5 bases, V lost 4 bases, and 7 bases had no gene match. CDR3 residues: CASSSPRTGGTEAFF. The CDR3 DNA sequence: TGTGCCAGCAGTTCCCCAAGGACAGGGGGAACTGAAGCTTTCTTT.

The V gene is TRBV27, the J gene TRBJ1-5, with no clear D. The CDR3 is 15 residues long. Germline V lookup: CDR1 MNHEY, CDR2 SMNVEV (reference sequence). Trimming shortened V by 4 bases and J by 0 bases, and 10 bases separated the two germline ends. As DNA, the CDR3 is TGTGCCAGCAGTTGGGCGGGTTATAGCAATCAGCCCCAGCATTTT. This translates into CASSWAGYSNQPQHF.

This clone was detected once. The rearrangement uses TRBV12-5 and TRBJ2-7; TRBD1 aligns across 9 bases. After removal of 7 bases from V and 5 bases from J, the junction contained 6 bases not matched to a gene. CDR3 length equals 13 residues. Germline CDR1 LGHNT, CDR2 FRNRAP. This CDR3 is CASATGTGNEQYF. The CDR3 nucleotides read TGTGCTAGTGCTACCGGGACAGGGAACGAGCAGTACTTC.

V gene TRBV29-1 combines with J gene TRBJ2-3; 16 nucleotides line up with TRBD2. Germline-derived CDR1 and CDR2 are SQVTM and ANQGSEA. The J segment lost 3 bases and the V segment lost 6 bases, leaving 3 bases of the junction unmatched. The CDR3 spans 15 residues. CDR3 DNA: TGCAGCGTGGGGGGACTAGCGGGGGGGACAGATACGCAGTATTTT. Its protein is CSVGGLAGGTDTQYF.

The genes are TRBV11-3 and TRBJ2-7; D perhaps matches TRBD2 (6 bases). Deletions cut 0 bases from V and 7 bases from J, with 13 bases between. Germline V lookup: CDR1 SGHNT, CDR2 YENEEA. This CDR3 is built from 14 residues. The CDR3 is CASSLEVAGPEQYF. The CDR3 nucleotides are TGTGCCAGCAGCTTAGAGGTGGCGGGGCCGGAGCAGTACTTC.